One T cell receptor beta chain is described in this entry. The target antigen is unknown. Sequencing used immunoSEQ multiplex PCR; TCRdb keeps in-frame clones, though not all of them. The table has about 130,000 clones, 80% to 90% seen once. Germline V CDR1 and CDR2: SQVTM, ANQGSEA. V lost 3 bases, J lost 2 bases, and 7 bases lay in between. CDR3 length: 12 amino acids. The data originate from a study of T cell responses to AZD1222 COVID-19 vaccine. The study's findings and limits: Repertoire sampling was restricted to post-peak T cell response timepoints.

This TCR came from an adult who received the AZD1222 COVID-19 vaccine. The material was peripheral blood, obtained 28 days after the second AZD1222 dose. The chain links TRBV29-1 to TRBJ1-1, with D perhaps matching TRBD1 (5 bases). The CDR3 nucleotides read TGCAGCGTTGACAGGGCTAACACTGAAGCTTTCTTT. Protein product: CSVDRANTEAFF.